This TCR beta chain derives from a study of T cells in Graves' hyperthyroidism and ophthalmopathy. Study information: Peripheral blood sampling occurred at initial diagnosis, before any treatment.

The table lists this clonotype with a few counts. Amplification yielded TCR beta CDR3 regions, with RNA transcripts as the source. Initially, a first-round RT-PCR of the TCR CDR3 employed the HTBI primer set. One entry per CDR3 protein, called by TCRdb with MiXCR from the multiplex PCR reads. Here the sample spans roughly 420,000 distinct CDR3 sequences, around 16% being singletons. Graves' hyperthyroidism was deemed stable absent ophthalmopathy progression within 18 months. The CDR3 contains 15 residues. CDR1 is ENHRY and CDR2 is SYGVKD in the germline V gene. J gave up 7 bases and V 2 bases, and 7 bases lay outside the gene matches.

The chain has TRBV10-3 and TRBJ2-1, with TRBD1 identical over 8 bases. The receptor comes from a woman younger than 30 with Graves' hyperthyroidism. Sequenced: blood. CDR3 nucleotide sequence: TGTGCCATCAGTGAGAGGCAGGGGGCGCAGAATGAGCAGTTCTTC. Translated, it gives CAISERQGAQNEQFF.